The next 8 T cell receptor beta chains were all read from a single sample in a study of T cells expressing NK-cell markers. With the 5' RACE reads reprocessed, TCRdb shows one record per CDR3 protein and no DNA. This table holds 350,000 to 400,000 distinct CDR3 sequences. Sequencing input: blood T cells: a sorted CD56 or NKG2C T cell subset, CD4+ or CD8+ T cells, or bulk PBMC T cells (not recorded which). These TCRs come from a woman between 45 and 60 years old in good health.

The gene calls are TRBV24-1 and TRBJ2-1. The CDR3 loop spans 16 amino acids. In germline, CDR1 is KGHDR, CDR2 SFDVKD. The CDR3 spells CATSDSRAGVLPEQFF.

This chain links TRBV7-9 with TRBJ2-3; TCRdb outputs TRBD2, but without DNA this stays unchecked. This CDR3 contains 13 residues. Germline loops: CDR1 SEHNR, CDR2 FQNEAQ (reference sequence). The CDR3 here is CASSHLAGGRDYF.

The rearrangement uses TRBV24-1 and TRBJ1-2; TCRdb selects TRBD1, and the lack of DNA leaves this call unchecked. The CDR3 is 13 residues long. Germline V gene lookup returns CDR1 KGHDR and CDR2 SFDVKD. The CDR3 spells CATAPSTGAGYTF.

V gene TRBV5-1 combines with J gene TRBJ1-1; TCRdb outputs TRBD1, but without DNA this stays unchecked. The germline gives CDR1 SGHRS, CDR2 YFSETQ. The CDR3 runs to 16 residues. The CDR3 loop is CASSVTMFTGDTEAFF.

CDR3: CASSFKGGETQYF. V gene TRBV5-1 combines with J gene TRBJ2-5. This CDR3 contains 13 residues. CDR1 and CDR2 from the germline V gene are SGHRS and YFSETQ.

This chain joins TRBV2 and TRBJ2-2; absent DNA, TCRdb's TRBD2 call cannot be checked. The CDR3 has 14 amino acids. CDR1 and CDR2 from the germline V gene are SNHLY and FYNNEI. The CDR3 spells CASSEVVTIGELFF.

The chain uses TRBV7-7 and TRBJ2-5; TCRdb indicates TRBD2, and absent DNA this call remains unverified. CDR3 length: 15 residues. The V gene's germline CDR1 is SSHAT and CDR2 FNYEAQ (reference sequence). CDR3 sequence reads: CASSSTSGASETQYF.

The rearrangement joins TRBV27 to TRBJ1-4. Germline loops: CDR1 MNHEY, CDR2 SMNVEV (reference sequence). The CDR3 runs to 12 residues. The CDR3 loop is CATRDYQGWLFF.